This TCR beta chain was sequenced during a study of radiotherapy plus CTLA-4 blockade in lung cancer. Study in general: Across the patients, objective responses occurred in approximately 17%, and disease control in over 25%.

As concerns this clone: The target antigen is unknown.

Germline CDR1 is SEHNR and CDR2 is FQNEAQ (reference sequence). The CDR3 is 14 amino acids. V lost 4 bases, J lost 6 bases, and 4 bases stayed unmatched. The study gave focal radiation plus ipilimumab CTLA-4 blockade to patients with chemo-refractory metastatic non-small-cell lung cancer. The assay was immunoSEQ multiplex PCR, and TCRdb's table has in-frame clones only and misses some. The data show about 120,000 clones, with roughly four fifths seen just once and roughly 3.5% held by the top ten. Study observations and caveats: Early shifts in blood T cell clones, with interferon-beta, reportedly predicted response best. In blood, tumor-derived TCR clones expanded after radiotherapy plus ipilimumab.

The sample consisted of peripheral blood, taken from a patient treated with radiotherapy plus ipilimumab. The receptor's source is a human donor with non-small cell lung cancer that progressed on radiotherapy plus ipilimumab. Some clones in this sample may be carry-over from other donors' samples. The rearrangement uses TRBV7-9 and TRBJ2-1; 9 bases align to TRBD1. The CDR3 DNA reads as TGTGCCAGCAGCTCCCGGACAGGGGTCAATGAGCAGTTCTTC. It encodes CASSSRTGVNEQFF.